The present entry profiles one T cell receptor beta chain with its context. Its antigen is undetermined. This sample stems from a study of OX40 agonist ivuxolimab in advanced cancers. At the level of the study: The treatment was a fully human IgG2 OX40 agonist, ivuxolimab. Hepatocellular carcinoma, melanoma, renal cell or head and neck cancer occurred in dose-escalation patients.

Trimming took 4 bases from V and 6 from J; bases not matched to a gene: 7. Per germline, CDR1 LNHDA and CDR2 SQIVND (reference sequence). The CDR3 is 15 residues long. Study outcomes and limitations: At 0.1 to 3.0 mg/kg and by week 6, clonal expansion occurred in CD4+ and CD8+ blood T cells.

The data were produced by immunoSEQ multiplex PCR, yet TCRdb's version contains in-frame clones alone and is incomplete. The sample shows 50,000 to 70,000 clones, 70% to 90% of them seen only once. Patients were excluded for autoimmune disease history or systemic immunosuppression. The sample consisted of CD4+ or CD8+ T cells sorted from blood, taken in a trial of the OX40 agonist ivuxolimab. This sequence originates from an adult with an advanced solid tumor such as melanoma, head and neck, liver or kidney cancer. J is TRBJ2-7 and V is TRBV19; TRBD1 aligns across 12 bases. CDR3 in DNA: TGTGCCAGTAGTAAACCCGGGACAGGGGGCCGCGAGCAGTACTTC. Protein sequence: CASSKPGTGGREQYF.